The clone carrying this T cell receptor beta chain was seen only a few times. The antigen is unknown. This entry comes from a study of T-cell reconstitution after alpha-beta-depleted transplantation in children. General study findings and limits: For some patients, TCRbeta diversity was high at day 60 because of recipient T cells and thymic progenitors that survived. As was reported, about two months after transplant, alpha-beta T cells came from several hundred expanded graft clones. Among T cells one year after transplant, newly produced cells accounted for most counts and diversity.

A library of TCRbeta sequences, prepared with unique molecular identifiers, was generated. From the PCR reads, TCRdb called clonotypes with MiXCR, one entry per CDR3 protein. Of about 900,000 distinct CDR3 sequences listed, roughly 31% are singletons. The V gene lost 5 bases and the J gene lost 5 bases, with 13 bases spanning the gap. Germline lookup yields CDR1 MNHEY and CDR2 SVGEGT. This CDR3 comprises 14 residues. Sequenced here: PBMCs, mostly from graft donor cells, sampled 360 days after TCRalphabeta/CD19-depleted stem cell transplant. The receptor was derived from a boy under three years old who had a stem cell transplant for SCID, so the T cells may come from the graft donor. This chain uses TRBV6-2 or TRBV6-3 with TRBJ2-4, with D perhaps given as TRBD1 or TRBD2 (5 bases each). As DNA, the CDR3 is TGTGCCAGCAGTGCCTCCGGGACGCAAAACATTCAGTACTTC. Amino acid sequence: CASSASGTQNIQYF.